These 4 T cell receptor beta chains came from one sample sequenced in a study of blood T cell repertoires in COVID-19. Measured with immunoSEQ multiplex PCR; TCRdb has only the in-frame clones, and not every one. The sample has about 48,000 clones, 82% seen once; the top ten hold 7% to 8.5%. Sequencing input: peripheral blood. These receptors were obtained from a middle-aged man with acute or convalescent COVID-19.

The count of this clone is one. This chain joins TRBV18 and TRBJ1-5; a possible D gene is TRBD1 (5 bases). V was clipped by 6 bases and J by 6 bases, with 15 bases between them. CDR3 length: 14 amino acids. Germline V gives CDR1 KGHSH, CDR2 LQKENI. The CDR3 here is CASSLDRQIQPQHF. The CDR3 bases are TGTGCCAGCTCTCTTGACAGACAGATTCAGCCCCAGCATTTT. Drawing the rest from reference TRBV18 and TRBJ1-5, the complete variable domain is NAGVMQNPRHLVRRRGQEARLRCSPMKGHSHVYWYRQLPEEGLKFMVYLQKENIIDESGMPKERFSAEFPKEGPSILRIQQVVRGDSAAYFCASSLDRQIQPQHFGDGTRLSIL.

The chain links TRBV7-2 to TRBJ1-3, with no clear D. Trimming removed 4 bases from V and 0 bases from J, with 4 bases in between. The CDR3 length is 13 residues. Germline CDR1 reads SGHTA; CDR2 reads FQGNSA. The CDR3 loop reads CASSSYSGNTIYF. CDR3 sequence (DNA): TGTGCCAGCAGCTCCTACTCTGGAAACACCATATATTTT.

The chain links TRBV5-6 to TRBJ2-1; tentative D call: TRBD2 (6 bases). CDR3 length: 12 amino acids. Trimming pared 6 bases from V and 9 bases from J, leaving 13 bases between. CDR1 SGHDT and CDR2 YYEEEE come from the germline V gene. The CDR3: CASTRGATEQFF. The CDR3 coding sequence is TGTGCCAGCACCCGCGGGGCCACTGAGCAGTTCTTC.

The V call is TRBV27, the J call TRBJ2-7, with D maybe TRBD1 (6 bases). The CDR3 consists of 13 residues. The germline V gene has CDR1 MNHEY and CDR2 SMNVEV (reference sequence). V was clipped by 3 bases and J by 6 bases, with 12 bases between them. As DNA, the CDR3 is TGTGCCAGCAGTTTCCTCTCAGGGGTCGAGCAGTACTTC. Translation: CASSFLSGVEQYF.